The clone carrying this T cell receptor beta chain has a count of ten or more. Its specificity is unknown. Only in-frame clones appear in the TCRdb table, and some are missing; sequencing was by immunoSEQ multiplex PCR. The specimen has 25,000 to 30,000 clones, none found just once. The sample is drawn from a study of T cells after posttransplantation cyclophosphamide. Looked up from germline, CDR1 is SGHRS and CDR2 is YFSETQ. V shed 0 bases, J shed 2 bases, and the junction held 4 bases outside the gene matches. This CDR3 contains 15 residues. General observations from the study: TRB clonality was highly associated with recipient CMV seropositivity and reactivation.

The chain recombines TRBV5-1 with TRBJ2-5, with 7 bases matching TRBD1. The TCR comes from a man over 45 in good health, CMV-negative, and a related stem cell transplant donor. Sequenced material: PBMCs. CDR3 sequence (DNA): TGCGCCAGCAGCTTGGAGGGACAGAGACAAGAGACCCAGTACTTC. It codes for CASSLEGQRQETQYF.